Below are 26 T cell receptor beta chains sequenced from a single sample in a study of post-analysis software for immune sequencing data. Study-level results: Controls had lower frequencies than patients of about 5 TRBV segments, which included TRBV5-6, TRBV5-1 and TRBV20-1.

Built from TCR beta cDNA, the libraries had unique molecular identifiers in them. TCRdb fed the PCR reads into MiXCR, producing one record per CDR3 protein. The sample shows about 460,000 distinct CDR3 sequences, under 55% of them seen only once. Their antigens remain unidentified. Sequencing was performed on blood. These receptor sequences come from a girl aged 10-17 years with multiple sclerosis.

For this clonotype: One junction end does not reproduce the germline sequence, and a read error may be involved. The V and J genes are TRBV7-9 and TRBJ2-5; D ambiguous. The germline V gene encodes CDR1 SEHNR and CDR2 FQNEAQ (reference sequence). CDR3 length: 11 amino acids. CDR3 sequence reads: CASSKQGTQYF. The CDR3 nucleotides are TGTGCCAGCAGCAAACAAGGGACCCAGTACTTC.

The genes are TRBV3-1 and TRBJ2-7; 14 nucleotides match TRBD2. This CDR3 has 15 amino acids. Germline V gene lookup returns CDR1 LGHDT and CDR2 YNNKEL (reference sequence). Germline trimming cut 1 base from V and 9 bases from J; bases unmatched to any gene: 5. CDR3 amino acids: CASSQGLAGGPLQYF. CDR3 in DNA: TGTGCCAGCAGCCAAGGACTAGCGGGAGGGCCTCTGCAGTACTTC.

This clonotype was seen just once. The gene calls are TRBV20-1 and TRBJ2-5, with TRBD2 matching 7 bases. Germline V gene lookup returns CDR1 DFQATT and CDR2 SNEGSKA (reference sequence). CDR3 size: 11 residues. The CDR3 region has the DNA TGCAGGGCGGGGGACTTGGAGACCCAGTACTTC. Translating it yields CRAGDLETQYF.

The V gene is TRBV7-9, the J gene TRBJ2-1; tentative D call: TRBD2 (6 bases). The V gene lost 5 bases and the J gene lost 4 bases, with 21 bases spanning the gap. This CDR3 comprises 17 residues. From germline, CDR1 is SEHNR and CDR2 FQNEAQ (reference sequence). The CDR3 DNA sequence: TGTGCCAGCAGCACGAACGCCGGGACTGACCAATACAATGAGCAGTTCTTC. Amino acids: CASSTNAGTDQYNEQFF.

Many counts were recorded for this clonotype. V gene TRBV29-1 combines with J gene TRBJ2-7, with 11 bases that match TRBD2. V was clipped by 7 bases and J by 2 bases; unmatched bases: 7. CDR3 length: 14 amino acids. Germline V gives CDR1 SQVTM, CDR2 ANQGSEA. The CDR3 spells CSASGTSGTYEQYF. The CDR3 nucleotides read TGCAGCGCATCCGGGACTAGCGGAACCTACGAGCAGTACTTC.

This clonotype was counted between two and nine times. The chain has TRBV2 and TRBJ2-4, with TRBD2 matching 11 bases. The DNA end favors TRBJ2-7, so the J call may be wrong. The CDR3 is 14 residues long. Germline CDR1 SNHLY, CDR2 FYNNEI. The CDR3 reads CASRGLAEVGEQYF. As DNA, the CDR3 is TGTGCCAGCAGGGGACTAGCGGAGGTAGGCGAGCAGTACTTC.

This clonotype was counted once. The J gene is TRBJ2-7, the V gene TRBV5-1; D may be TRBD1 (6 bases). This CDR3 is 15 amino acids long. Trimming cost V 0 bases and J 0 bases, with 10 bases left between them. CDR1 and CDR2 from the germline V gene are SGHRS and YFSETQ. CDR3 amino acids: CASSLGDTLSYEQYF. The CDR3 nucleotides read TGCGCCAGCAGCTTGGGGGACACGCTCTCCTACGAGCAGTACTTC.

The CDR3: CASRGQGVHQPQHF. The CDR3 coding sequence is TGTGCCAGCAGGGGACAGGGGGTCCATCAGCCCCAGCATTTT. The rearrangement joins TRBV27 to TRBJ1-5, with 11 bases matching TRBD1. V shed 6 bases, J shed 5 bases, and the junction held 3 bases outside the gene matches. There are 14 residues in the CDR3. Germline V gives CDR1 MNHEY, CDR2 SMNVEV (reference sequence).

The chain uses TRBV29-1 and TRBJ1-5; D may be TRBD1 (6 bases). Germline V gene lookup returns CDR1 SQVTM and CDR2 ANQGSEA. The CDR3 contains 12 residues. V gave up 7 bases and J gave up 5 bases, with 12 bases separating them. The CDR3 here is CSEQGSDQPQHF. The CDR3 DNA reads TGCAGCGAACAGGGCTCGGATCAGCCCCAGCATTTT.

The table lists this clonotype with a few counts. CDR3 sequence reads: CASRLRDLDEQYF. The DNA of the CDR3 is TGTGCCAGCAGGCTCCGGGATTTGGACGAGCAGTACTTC. V and J are TRBV6-5 and TRBJ2-7, with a weak D call TRBD2 (5 bases). This CDR3 has 13 amino acids. Germline assignment: CDR1 MNHEY and CDR2 SVGAGI. Trimming cost V 6 bases and J 5 bases, with 14 bases left between them.

This clonotype has only a few counts. The chain uses TRBV27 and TRBJ2-3, with D perhaps TRBD2 (6 bases). The V gene lost 2 bases and the J gene lost 0 bases, with 9 bases spanning the gap. Germline V gene lookup returns CDR1 MNHEY and CDR2 SMNVEV (reference sequence). The CDR3 loop spans 15 amino acids. The CDR3: CASSLSGSSTDTQYF. CDR3 nucleotide sequence: TGTGCCAGCAGTTTAAGCGGGTCGAGCACAGATACGCAGTATTTT.

This chain links TRBV12-3 or TRBV12-4 with TRBJ2-3; perhaps D is TRBD1 or TRBD2 (6 bases each). The CDR3 totals 15 residues. V was cut by 3 bases and J by 2 bases, with 12 bases left in between. In nucleotides, the CDR3 is TGTGCCAGCAGTTTCGCCCGGGGGCCCACAGATACGCAGTATTTT. Residues: CASSFARGPTDTQYF.

J is TRBJ2-7 and V is TRBV7-8; 13 bases agree with TRBD2. The end of the DNA fits TRBJ2-5 better, so the J call may be wrong. Germline values: CDR1 SGHVS, CDR2 FQNEAQ. The CDR3 is 16 residues long. The CDR3 is CASSLGGTSGIETQYF. In nucleotides, the CDR3 is TGTGCCAGCAGCTTAGGAGGGACTAGCGGGATAGAGACCCAGTACTTC.

This chain uses TRBV6-1 with TRBJ2-7; TRBD2 agrees at 14 bases. The CDR3 runs to 13 residues. The germline CDR1 and CDR2 sequences are MNHNS and SASEGT. Germline trimming cut 8 bases from V and 6 bases from J; bases unmatched to any gene: 3. DNA of the CDR3: TGTGCCAGCGAGGGACTAGCGGGAGTCGAGCAGTACTTC. Translated, it gives CASEGLAGVEQYF.

The chain has TRBV20-1 and TRBJ2-1; TRBD2 agrees at 8 bases. This CDR3 is built from 15 residues. Germline V gene data show CDR1 as DFQATT and CDR2 as SNEGSKA (reference sequence). Trimming took 1 base from V and 2 from J; bases not matched to a gene: 4. The CDR3 DNA reads as TGCAGTGCTAGAGGTTCCGGGAGGGCCTACAATGAGCAGTTCTTC. Protein sequence: CSARGSGRAYNEQFF.

A note on this clonotype: Compared with germline, one end of the junction differs, possibly owing to a read error. The gene calls are TRBV12-3 or TRBV12-4 and TRBJ2-6; tentatively, D is TRBD1 (5 bases). CDR3 size: 16 residues. This CDR3 is CASSLVADSGANVRTF. The DNA for the CDR3 is TGTGCCAGCAGTTTAGTAGCCGACTCTGGGGCCAACGTCCGGACTTTC.

A few counts support this clonotype. The gene calls are TRBV4-3 and TRBJ2-7, with 9 bases lining up with TRBD2. Germline V gives CDR1 LGHNA, CDR2 YSLEER. The CDR3 sequence is 15 residues long. V dropped 1 base and J dropped 2; count of bases not matched to a gene: 3. CDR3 DNA sequence: TGCGCCAGCAGCCAAGGGACTAGCGCGACCTACGAGCAGTACTTC. Translated: CASSQGTSATYEQYF.

The chain is built from TRBV5-1 and TRBJ1-1; D not certain. The V end lost 4 bases, the J end lost 6 bases, and 16 bases lay between the germline ends. This CDR3 spans 14 amino acids. Germline loops: CDR1 SGHRS, CDR2 YFSETQ. The CDR3 here is CASSPDFRWAEAFF. The CDR3 nucleotides read TGCGCCAGCAGCCCCGATTTTAGGTGGGCTGAAGCTTTCTTT. Supplemented by reference TRBV5-1 and TRBJ1-1, the full variable domain reads KAGVTQTPRYLIKTRGQQVTLSCSPISGHRSVSWYQQTPGQGLQFLFEYFSETQRNKGNFPGRFSGRQFSNSRSEMNVSTLELGDSALYLCASSPDFRWAEAFFGQGTRLTVV.

The rearrangement links TRBV12-3 or TRBV12-4 to TRBJ1-6, with D possibly being TRBD1 (5 bases). CDR3 size: 16 residues. Trimming shortened V by 3 bases and J by 0 bases, and 9 bases separated the two germline ends. CDR3 DNA sequence: TGTGCCAGCAGTTTTGGGGGATTCTCCTATAATTCACCCCTCCACTTT. Translated: CASSFGGFSYNSPLHF.

This clonotype has just a few counts. J is TRBJ2-1 and V is TRBV7-2; 10 bases line up with TRBD2. CDR1 and CDR2 (germline): SGHTA, FQGNSA. The CDR3 runs to 15 residues. The trim removed 6 bases at V and 5 bases at J, leaving 7 bases unmatched. The CDR3 nucleotides are TGTGCCAGCAGTTTTGAACTAGCGGGGAACAATGAGCAGTTCTTC. Protein sequence: CASSFELAGNNEQFF.

This clonotype was counted a few times. J is TRBJ2-7 and V is TRBV28; 10 bases are a match to TRBD2. V was pared by 6 bases and J by 3 bases, with 5 bases of the junction left unmatched. CDR3 length: 14 residues. Germline CDR1 and CDR2: MDHEN and SYDVKM. CDR3 sequence: CASSQGLADYEQYF. The CDR3 coding sequence is TGTGCCAGCAGCCAAGGACTAGCGGACTACGAGCAGTACTTC.

The chain uses TRBV2 and TRBJ2-4; TRBD1 matches 8 bases. Germline lookup yields CDR1 SNHLY and CDR2 FYNNEI. V lost 6 bases and J lost 9; bases outside the gene matches: 4. This CDR3 comprises 12 residues. CDR3 bases: TGTGCCAGCAGGGACAGGGTCGGCATTCAGTACTTC. It translates to CASRDRVGIQYF.

V is TRBV20-1 and J is TRBJ2-5; 11 bases are a match to TRBD2. V was clipped by 6 bases and J by 11 bases; unmatched bases: 17. The CDR3 extends over 15 amino acids. Germline CDR1 reads DFQATT; CDR2 reads SNEGSKA (reference sequence). In DNA, the CDR3 is TGCAGTGCATCGGGACTAGCGGATTCCTACAATGAGCAGTACTTC. Translated, it gives CSASGLADSYNEQYF.

This clonotype showed up just a few times. V usage is TRBV12-3 or TRBV12-4 and J usage is TRBJ1-5, with 9 bases fitting TRBD1. This CDR3 spans 15 amino acids. J gave up 4 bases and V 2 bases, and 3 bases lay outside the gene matches. The CDR3 DNA reads as TGTGCCAGCAGTTTAAGACAGGGGGAAAATCAGCCCCAGCATTTT. Translation: CASSLRQGENQPQHF.

This clonotype was detected only once. This chain joins TRBV4-1 and TRBJ2-1, with 9 bases identical to TRBD1. Germline V gene data show CDR1 as MGHRA and CDR2 as YSYEKL. J was trimmed by 5 bases and V by 4 bases; bases with no gene match: 6. This CDR3 comprises 15 residues. In DNA, the CDR3 is TGCGCCAGCAGCCCCGTCCGGGACAGGGACAATGAGCAGTTCTTC. Its translation: CASSPVRDRDNEQFF.

This sequence joins TRBV11-1 and TRBJ2-7; 11 bases match TRBD1. V gave up 7 bases and J gave up 5 bases; unmatched junction bases: 7. The CDR3 runs 14 residues. CDR1 is SGHAT, CDR2 FQDESV, per germline (reference sequence). The DNA of the CDR3 is TGTGCCAGCACCCGGACAGGGGGCAATGACGAGCAGTACTTC. Its translation: CASTRTGGNDEQYF.